This T cell receptor (beta chain) stems from a study of T-cell reconstitution after alpha-beta-depleted transplantation in children. Findings and caveats of the study: Expanded graft clones numbering several hundred reportedly gave rise to alpha-beta T cells about two months after transplant. Some patients' high day-60 TCRbeta diversity was traced to surviving recipient T cells and thymic progenitors. Diversity and T-cell counts at one year after transplant derived mostly from new T cells.

The authors prepared the TCRbeta library with unique molecular identifiers. A single record per CDR3 protein comes from TCRdb applying MiXCR to the PCR reads. This sample yields 500,000 to 650,000 distinct CDR3 sequences, of which around 10% are seen a single time; 11% to 15% belongs to the top ten. On this clonotype: Its antigen is still unknown.

This receptor was identified in a female patient aged 2 to 10 who had a stem cell transplant for aplastic anemia, so the T cells may come from the graft donor. This material consisted of PBMCs, mostly from graft donor cells, taken 180 days after TCRalphabeta/CD19-depleted stem cell transplant.

CDR3 sequence reads: CASSQSSAGGHEQYF. CDR3 in DNA: TGCGCCAGCAGCCAATCAAGCGCGGGAGGACACGAGCAGTACTTC. The V gene is TRBV4-3, the J gene TRBJ2-7, with TRBD2 matching over 8 bases. Trimming removed 2 bases from V and 5 bases from J; junction bases left unmatched: 8. CDR1 and CDR2 (germline): LGHNA, YSLEER. This CDR3 comprises 15 residues.